Reported below is one T cell receptor (beta chain). The sample contains more than one DNA sequence encoding this CDR3. Some clones are missing from TCRdb's copy, which holds only in-frame ones; the method was immunoSEQ multiplex PCR. The sample includes 70,000 to 95,000 clones, 90% to 95% of them seen just once. This sample was taken from a study of T cell changes during pregnancy in multiple sclerosis. Trimming pared 0 bases from V and 2 bases from J, leaving 6 bases between. The CDR3 has 14 amino acids. Per germline, CDR1 SGHAT and CDR2 FQNNGV. The chain recombines TRBV11-2 with TRBJ2-3; unclear D gene. Sequencing used peripheral blood, obtained in the first trimester of pregnancy. This sequence was found in a female donor with multiple sclerosis, enrolled in a pregnancy study. CDR3 sequence reads: CASSLDHSTDTQYF. CDR3 nucleotides: TGTGCCAGCAGCTTAGATCATTCCACAGATACGCAGTATTTT.